This entry is about one TCR beta chain. Its specificity is not known. Germline CDR1 SGHAT, CDR2 FQNNGV. This CDR3 spans 15 amino acids. V gave up 5 bases and J gave up 10 bases; unmatched junction bases: 11. This sample was included in a study of CD8+ T cells in alopecia areata. Once RNA had been extracted, it was reverse transcribed into cDNA to act as the sequencing template. The table came from immunoSEQ multiplex PCR; TCRdb's copy has only in-frame clones and leaves some out. Here the sample spans over 85,000 clones, less than 50% being singletons. Regarding the study as a whole: It was lesional scalp, especially alopecia totalis/universalis, that showed higher clonality than normal scalp.

Those with alopecia areata gave lesional scalp punch biopsies and peripheral blood. This TCR was recovered from a human donor with alopecia areata. The chain employs TRBV11-2 and TRBJ1-6; 7 nucleotides line up with TRBD1. Sequences were obtained from CD4+ T cells sorted from blood. The CDR3 sequence: CASSNTGTAKSPLHF. CDR3 DNA: TGTGCCAGCAGCAATACCGGGACAGCTAAATCACCCCTCCACTTT.